Included here is one T cell receptor (beta chain) sequence, with context. The target antigen is unknown. From the reads, TCRdb called clonotypes with MiXCR, one entry per CDR3 protein. The table records around 120,000 distinct CDR3 sequences, under 55% of them present only once. The source of the sample is a study of T cell repertoires in cytomegalovirus infection. Study at large: Recently identified HLA-C-restricted CMV epitopes were among the peptides used. Public TCR beta signatures provided an indication of both CMV infection and a matching HLA type.

There are 16 residues in the CDR3. V lost 4 bases and J lost 2; bases outside the gene matches: 11. Germline CDR1 is MGHRA and CDR2 is YSYEKL. This chain links TRBV4-1 with TRBJ2-7, with 7 nucleotides matching TRBD2. The sequence was obtained from a human donor in good health (CMV status not recorded). Some clones in this sample may be carry-over from other donors' samples. The material sequenced was CD8+ T cells from cultured PBMCs, taken from culture after CMV antigen stimulation. The CDR3 region is CASSLGRGERTYEQYF. CDR3 DNA sequence: TGCGCCAGCAGCCTTGGACGGGGGGAGAGGACCTACGAGCAGTACTTC.